What follows describes a single T cell receptor (beta chain). These data come from a study of T cells expressing NK-cell markers. TCRdb reprocessed the 5' RACE reads, keeping one entry per CDR3 protein, no DNA. Its listing shows about 460,000 distinct CDR3 sequences. CDR3 length equals 22 residues. From germline, CDR1 is SGHDN and CDR2 FVKESK. Sequencing was done on a sample of blood T cells: a sorted CD56 or NKG2C T cell subset, CD4+ or CD8+ T cells, or bulk PBMC T cells (not recorded which). This chain uses TRBV14 with TRBJ2-1; without DNA, the TCRdb call of TRBD2 cannot be checked. This clonotype was sampled from a woman in her fifties or sixties in good health. CDR3 loop: CASSHKGILGSEISASYNEQFF.